A single TCR beta chain is shown here with its context. There is no known antigen for this receptor. The sample holds no much larger clone one base away, and base qualities are not on file. V drops 6 bases and J drops 6 bases, leaving 21 bases in between. Taken from cysteine to phenylalanine, the CDR3 has 16 residues. Only the CDR3 DNA is retained, 48 bases long and in frame from the first base. According to the study, the label for this sample's treatment or condition signals: allogeneic hematopoietic cell transplantation with graft depleted of TCRalphabeta T cells and CD19 B cells. The transplant recipients were children given TCRalphabeta/CD19-depleted allogeneic hematopoietic cell grafts. This sample is part of a study of T-cell reconstitution after alpha-beta-depleted transplantation in children (dated by TCRdb to between 2015 and 2016). For the wider study: Using TCR repertoire profiling, the study quantitatively followed how T-cell immune reconstitution unfolded in children after TCRalphabeta/CD19-depleted allogeneic hematopoietic cell transplantation.

The research as a whole found: Hyperexpanded clone frequencies declined over subsequent months; after one year, T-cell counts and TCRbeta diversity were mostly attributed to newly produced T cells. In some patients, the high TCRbeta diversity seen at day 60 was put down to recipient T cells and intrathymic progenitors that had survived conditioning. The apparently early alphabetaT-cell count recovery about two months after transplant was reportedly dependent on only several hundred rapidly expanded clones derived from non-depleted graft cells.

Library creation used PCR. The data were produced on an Illumina HiSeq 2500. Molecular barcoding was employed in the preparation of TCR libraries, with unique molecular identifiers being used to normalize TCRbeta repertoire quantification. The public reads were run again by TCRdb, first through fastp at Q25 and then through MiXCR, and only productive beta chains were kept. Merged by CDR3 protein, the rows form single entries marked with the most common genes and DNA. This sample has 500,000 to 750,000 distinct CDR3 sequences in its table, and over 20% of those were observed once. Just over 35% of the sample comes from the top ten.

The sequenced sample was PBMCs, obtained before TCRalphabeta/CD19-depleted stem cell transplant. The clonotype comes from a boy under three years old with Wiskott-Aldrich syndrome, due to receive a stem cell transplant. The receptor chain draws on TRBV12-3 or TRBV12-4 and TRBJ2-1, with the D segment identity uncertain. For the CDR3, the sequence is CASRPTGQLTRNEQFF. The bases read TGTGCCAGCAGGCCCACCGGGCAGTTAACTCGCAATGAGCAGTTCTTC.